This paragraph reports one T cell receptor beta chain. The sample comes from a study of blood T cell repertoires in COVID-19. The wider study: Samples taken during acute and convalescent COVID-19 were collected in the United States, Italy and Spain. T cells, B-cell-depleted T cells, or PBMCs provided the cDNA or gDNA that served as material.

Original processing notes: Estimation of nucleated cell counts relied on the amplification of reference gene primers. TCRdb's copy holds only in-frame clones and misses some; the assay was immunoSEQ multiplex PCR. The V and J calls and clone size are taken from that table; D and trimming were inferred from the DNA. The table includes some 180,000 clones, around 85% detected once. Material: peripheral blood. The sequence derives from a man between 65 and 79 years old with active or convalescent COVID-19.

In DNA form, the CDR3 reads TGTGCCAGCAGTTTCGGGGTCGCCGATACCTACGAGCAGTACTTC. This encodes CASSFGVADTYEQYF. This chain connects TRBV27 to TRBJ2-7, with D perhaps TRBD2 (5 bases). CDR3 length equals 15 residues. Germline V gene sequence: CDR1 MNHEY, CDR2 SMNVEV (reference sequence). The V end lost 3 bases, the J end lost 2 bases, and 14 bases lay between the germline ends.